This TCR beta chain was identified during a study of blood T cell repertoires in COVID-19. Trimming at V came to 6 bases and at J to 5 bases, leaving 14 bases not matched to a gene. Germline V gene lookup returns CDR1 SNHLY and CDR2 FYNNEI. The CDR3 sequence is 16 residues long. Libraries were prepared by immunoSEQ multiplex PCR; TCRdb keeps only in-frame clonotypes and omits some of them. The table includes approximately 270,000 clones, around 82% detected once. The TCR was taken from a person aged 70 to 85 with COVID-19, enrolled during active disease. Sequencing was carried out using peripheral blood. This rearrangement joins TRBV2 to TRBJ2-7; 9 bases line up with TRBD1. The CDR3 DNA reads as TGTGCCAGCAGGCAGGGGGCCGGGACAGGGCTCGACGAGCAGTACTTC. The encoded protein is CASRQGAGTGLDEQYF.